Described below is a single T cell receptor (beta chain) sequence and its context. Its antigen remains unidentified. This sample stems from a study of T cell repertoires in cytomegalovirus infection. This CDR3 contains 17 residues. Germline values: CDR1 DFQATT, CDR2 SNEGSKA (reference sequence). V gave up 1 base and J gave up 1 base; unmatched junction bases: 6. Notes on the study in general: Cumulative public TCR beta family frequency identified CMV carriers with the relevant HLA. HLA-C-restricted, CMV-specific TCR beta clonotypes were dominant ex vivo.

TCRdb reanalysed the reads using MiXCR and keeps one entry per CDR3 protein. The sample includes hundreds of thousands of distinct CDR3 sequences, approximately 24% of them seen just once. The sequencing sample was made of CD8+ T cells from PBMCs. The origin of this receptor is a human donor in good health (CMV status not recorded). Some clones in this sample may be carry-over from other donors' samples. The V call is TRBV20-1, the J call TRBJ2-3, with 12 nucleotides matching TRBD2. CDR3 DNA sequence: TGCAGTGCTAGAGCCGGACTAGCGGGGCTTCGCACAGATACGCAGTATTTT. As protein: CSARAGLAGLRTDTQYF.